This T cell receptor (beta chain) was observed in a study of immune heterogeneity within non-small cell lung tumors. Study details: Tumors were classified as 4 squamous cell carcinomas, 10 non-squamous carcinomas and 1 not otherwise specified.

TCR beta CDR3 regions came from multiplex PCR with 32 forward V and 13 reverse J primers. From the multiplex PCR reads, TCRdb called clonotypes with MiXCR, one entry per CDR3 protein. The data show a few thousand distinct CDR3 sequences, under 35% seen once. Bulk tumor genomic DNA (approximately 600 ng per sample) served as template. During surgery, each primary tumor gave multiple biopsies spaced as far apart as possible. Patients with untreated, newly diagnosed non-small cell lung cancer underwent curative surgery. General study points: Locally, T-cell clonality showed a moderate but significant correlation with tumor mutational burden measured at the same site (R 0.3 to 0.4). Tumor sites in a patient shared identical dominant CDR3 beta clonotypes and also carried site-unique high-frequency clones. Across individual patients, the high-frequency T-cell receptor beta clonotypes were largely distinct.

The germline CDR1 and CDR2 sequences are SNHLY and FYNNEI. The CDR3 length is 12 residues. The V and J ends lost 11 bases and 8 bases respectively, with 16 bases between them. This clonotype was detected only a few times. Its antigen is still unknown. A much larger clone differs from this one at a single base, so this may be a read error. This sequence joins TRBV2 and TRBJ2-1; D gene uncertain. Sequenced sample: lung tumor tissue. The sequence was obtained from a man aged 60 to 75 with non-small cell lung cancer. The CDR3: CAGRPLGDEQFF. CDR3 nucleotides: TGTGCCGGTCGCCCTTTGGGTGATGAGCAGTTCTTC.